Each of the 15 T cell receptor beta chains below was sequenced from the same sample in a study of shared clonotypes between healthy human individuals. The naive CD8 subset, CD45RO-negative cells positively selected for CCR7, excluded terminally differentiated effector memory CD45RA+ cells. TCRdb keeps only in-frame clones here, not all; method: immunoSEQ multiplex PCR. The repertoire has about 1,900,000 clones, about 95% of them found once; the top ten carry approximately 1%. The material sequenced was naive CD8+ T cells sorted from blood. The receptors were gathered from a man between 18 and 29 years old in good health.

The chain joins TRBV5-1 to TRBJ1-1; TRBD1 agrees at 8 bases. The CDR3 runs 14 residues. Germline V lookup: CDR1 SGHRS, CDR2 YFSETQ. The V gene end was trimmed by 4 bases and the J gene end by 5 bases; junction bases not matched to a gene: 7. The CDR3 loop reads CASSTDRGWTEAFF. The CDR3 DNA sequence: TGCGCCAGCAGCACCGACAGGGGTTGGACTGAAGCTTTCTTT.

This chain links TRBV5-4 with TRBJ1-1, with 10 bases fitting TRBD1. This CDR3 region has 14 residues. Trimming cost V 3 bases and J 9 bases; bases outside gene matches: 8. Germline V gene data show CDR1 as SGHNT and CDR2 as YYREEE (reference sequence). CDR3 sequence reads: CASSWTGGERQAFF. In DNA form, the CDR3 reads TGTGCCAGCAGCTGGACAGGGGGTGAAAGGCAAGCTTTCTTT. The entire variable domain, with the rest obtained from reference TRBV5-4 and TRBJ1-1, is as follows: ETGVTQSPTHLIKTRGQQVTLRCSSQSGHNTVSWYQQALGQGPQFIFQYYREEENGRGNFPPRFSGLQFPNYSSELNVNALELDDSALYLCASSWTGGERQAFFGQGTRLTVV.

The rearrangement joins TRBV5-6 to TRBJ2-7; D is unresolved. This CDR3 has 14 amino acids. Deletions cut 0 bases from V and 2 bases from J, with 9 bases between. Germline V gene data show CDR1 as SGHDT and CDR2 as YYEEEE. The CDR3 region has the DNA TGTGCCAGCAGCTTGGTGGGGTCCACCTACGAGCAGTACTTC. It encodes CASSLVGSTYEQYF.

The J gene is TRBJ1-5, the V gene TRBV4-1; TRBD1 matches 7 bases. This CDR3 is 17 amino acids long. Germline values: CDR1 MGHRA, CDR2 YSYEKL. The V segment lost 0 bases and the J segment 4 bases; nucleotides outside the gene matches: 9. In DNA form, the CDR3 reads TGCGCCAGCAGCCAAGACCCGACAGGGAGCGGGAATCAGCCCCAGCATTTT. Translating it yields CASSQDPTGSGNQPQHF.

As for this clone: This CDR3 is also generated by other DNA sequences in the sample. The gene calls are TRBV5-4 and TRBJ2-7, with 8 positions matching TRBD2. The CDR3 runs 14 residues. CDR1 and CDR2 from the germline V gene are SGHNT and YYREEE (reference sequence). V trimming: 2 bases; J trimming: 4 bases; junction bases outside the gene matches: 5. This CDR3 reads CASSFELAGYEQYF. The CDR3 nucleotides are TGTGCCAGCAGCTTTGAGCTAGCGGGTTACGAGCAGTACTTC.

The V gene is TRBV10-3, the J gene TRBJ1-1; a weak D match, TRBD1 (5 bases). CDR3 length: 14 residues. Trimming left V 4 bases short and J 1 base short, with 10 bases between. The V gene's germline CDR1 is ENHRY and CDR2 SYGVKD. Here the CDR3 DNA reads TGTGCCATCAGTGGGGCAGGGACGAACACTGAAGCTTTCTTT. Protein: CAISGAGTNTEAFF.

J is TRBJ1-3 and V is TRBV5-1; 10 nucleotides match TRBD1. The V segment lost 4 bases and the J segment 1 base; nucleotides outside the gene matches: 11. Germline CDR1 is SGHRS and CDR2 is YFSETQ. The CDR3 spans 18 residues. The CDR3 spells CASSPEGTGVASGNTIYF. The CDR3 DNA reads as TGCGCCAGCAGCCCGGAAGGGACAGGGGTCGCGTCTGGAAACACCATATATTTT. The variable domain in full, with the rest retrieved from reference TRBV5-1 and TRBJ1-3, is KAGVTQTPRYLIKTRGQQVTLSCSPISGHRSVSWYQQTPGQGLQFLFEYFSETQRNKGNFPGRFSGRQFSNSRSEMNVSTLELGDSALYLCASSPEGTGVASGNTIYFGEGSWLTVV.

This chain joins TRBV19 and TRBJ2-7; D possibly corresponds to TRBD1 (5 bases). Germline loops: CDR1 LNHDA, CDR2 SQIVND (reference sequence). This CDR3 has 14 amino acids. V was clipped by 3 bases and J by 3 bases, with 12 bases between them. Written as DNA, the CDR3 is TGTGCCAGTAGTATTGGATGGGGCTTCTACGAGCAGTACTTC. Protein: CASSIGWGFYEQYF.

The J gene is TRBJ1-6, the V gene TRBV7-9; D uncertain. The CDR3 covers 13 residues. CDR1 SEHNR and CDR2 FQNEAQ come from the germline V gene (reference sequence). V was cut by 1 base and J by 9 bases, with 7 bases left in between. The CDR3 sequence: CASSLGIGSPLHF. The CDR3 DNA sequence: TGTGCCAGCAGCTTAGGGATAGGTTCACCCCTCCACTTT.

This rearrangement joins TRBV4-3 to TRBJ2-1; TRBD1 might be the D (5 bases). Germline-derived CDR1 and CDR2 are LGHNA and YSLEER. The CDR3 runs to 16 residues. V lost 0 bases and J 3 bases, leaving 12 bases between the germline ends. CDR3 sequence reads: CASSQEADSFYNEQFF. CDR3 nucleotide sequence: TGCGCCAGCAGCCAAGAAGCCGACAGTTTCTACAATGAGCAGTTCTTC.

The chain is built from TRBV29-1 and TRBJ2-7, with TRBD1 as a possible D gene (6 bases). Germline CDR1 is SQVTM and CDR2 is ANQGSEA. This CDR3 comprises 15 residues. V was shortened by 4 bases and J by 4 bases, with 20 bases between the two germline ends. Written as DNA, the CDR3 is TGCAGCGTTGTCCCACAGGGCAGGGGACCGTACGAGCAGTACTTC. This sequence encodes CSVVPQGRGPYEQYF.

The chain links TRBV18 to TRBJ1-1; D is unresolved. The CDR3 extends over 13 amino acids. Trimming shortened V by 3 bases and J by 4 bases, and 9 bases separated the two germline ends. The germline CDR1 and CDR2 sequences are KGHSH and LQKENI. The CDR3 region has the DNA TGTGCCAGCTCACCCTCGGGTCCCACTGAAGCTTTCTTT. This sequence encodes CASSPSGPTEAFF. The full variable domain, in which reference TRBV18 and TRBJ1-1 provide the parts outside the CDR3, is NAGVMQNPRHLVRRRGQEARLRCSPMKGHSHVYWYRQLPEEGLKFMVYLQKENIIDESGMPKERFSAEFPKEGPSILRIQQVVRGDSAAYFCASSPSGPTEAFFGQGTRLTVV.

This chain joins TRBV29-1 and TRBJ1-2; 7 bases are a match to TRBD1. CDR1 and CDR2 (germline): SQVTM, ANQGSEA. CDR3 size: 14 residues. With V trimmed by 1 base and J by 3 bases, 5 bases remained unmatched. The CDR3 coding sequence is TGCAGCGTTGAAGGCCAGGGGGGAGACTATGGCTACACCTTC. This translates into CSVEGQGGDYGYTF.

The chain uses TRBV13 and TRBJ1-3, with D uncertain. This CDR3 spans 15 amino acids. Germline loops: CDR1 PRHDT, CDR2 FYEKMQ (reference sequence). Trimming stripped 3 bases from V and 0 bases from J, with 9 bases between. CDR3 loop: CASSLAHSSGNTIYF. CDR3 sequence (DNA): TGTGCCAGCAGCTTGGCACATAGCTCTGGAAACACCATATATTTT. The full variable domain, rest sourced from reference TRBV13 and TRBJ1-3, is AAGVIQSPRHLIKEKRETATLKCYPIPRHDTVYWYQQGPGQDPQFLISFYEKMQSDKGSIPDRFSAQQFSDYHSELNMSSLELGDSALYFCASSLAHSSGNTIYFGEGSWLTVV.

V is TRBV9 and J is TRBJ1-2; the match to TRBD1 covers 9 bases. This CDR3 has 15 amino acids. With V trimmed by 4 bases and J by 4 bases, 8 bases remained unmatched. Looked up from germline, CDR1 is SGDLS and CDR2 is YYNGEE. CDR3 residues: CASSRPLGQGYGYTF. The CDR3, as DNA: TGTGCCAGCAGCCGACCCCTGGGACAGGGCTATGGCTACACCTTC.